This T cell receptor (beta chain) came from a study of T-cell memory formation after mild COVID-19. Study-level results: Certain responding clones were present in pre-infection memory, suggesting participation of cross-reactive memory. The authors did not confirm SARS-CoV-2 specificity of second-wave clones peaking day 37. Later expanders leaned CD4+, whereas day 15 to 85 contracting clones were balanced CD4/CD8.

V dropped 0 bases and J dropped 4 bases, with 14 bases sitting between them. CDR1 SEHNR and CDR2 FQNEAQ come from the germline V gene (reference sequence). The CDR3 consists of 16 residues. In regard to this clonotype: Its antigen is unknown.

TCRdb recomputed calls from the 5' RACE reads with MiXCR, one row per CDR3 protein. The table lists about 400,000 distinct CDR3 sequences, 20% to 25% of them singletons. This clonotype originated in an adult woman who had mild COVID-19 (a few samples of this study predate the infection). Cell type and time point are not known. Sequencing was carried out using PBMCs or a T cell subset sorted from them (not recorded which). The chain couples TRBV7-9 to TRBJ2-3; weak D call: TRBD1 (5 bases). CDR3 in DNA: TGTGCCAGCAGCTTAGCGTTGGCAGGGATCTCAGATACGCAGTATTTT. Translating gives CASSLALAGISDTQYF.